One TCR beta chain is described in this entry. The antigen is unknown. Original handling: Junction-only sequences produced by ImmunoSEQ had no quality scores, so filtering differed. Repertoires were generated with immunoSEQ multiplex PCR, while TCRdb's copy carries only in-frame clones and drops some. V, J and clone size reflect that table, while D and trimming were determined from the DNA. Here the sample spans approximately 2,200,000 clones, 93% being singletons. This record comes from a study of shared clonotypes between healthy human individuals. Study-wide context: Donor ages ranged 18 to 49 years: a couple of women, a few men. Notes on the study in general: Naive subsets usually exceeded memory subsets in estimated richness.

Germline V gene sequence: CDR1 MDHEN, CDR2 SYDVKM. V lost 6 bases and J lost 3, with 14 bases in between. There are 14 residues in the CDR3. Naive CD8 cells lacked CD45RO and underwent positive selection for CCR7, leaving out terminally differentiated effector memory CD45RA+ cells. None of the donors, who were healthy HIV-negative adults, had recently had acute infections or vaccinations. The chain carries TRBV28 and TRBJ1-1; tentatively, D is TRBD1 (5 bases). This clonotype was obtained from a young man in good health. Some clones in this sample may be carry-over from other donors' samples. The sequencing sample was made of naive CD8+ T cells from PBMCs. The chain's CDR3 is CASRAAGTYTEAFF. The CDR3 DNA is TGTGCCAGCAGGGCGGCAGGGACCTACACTGAAGCTTTCTTT.